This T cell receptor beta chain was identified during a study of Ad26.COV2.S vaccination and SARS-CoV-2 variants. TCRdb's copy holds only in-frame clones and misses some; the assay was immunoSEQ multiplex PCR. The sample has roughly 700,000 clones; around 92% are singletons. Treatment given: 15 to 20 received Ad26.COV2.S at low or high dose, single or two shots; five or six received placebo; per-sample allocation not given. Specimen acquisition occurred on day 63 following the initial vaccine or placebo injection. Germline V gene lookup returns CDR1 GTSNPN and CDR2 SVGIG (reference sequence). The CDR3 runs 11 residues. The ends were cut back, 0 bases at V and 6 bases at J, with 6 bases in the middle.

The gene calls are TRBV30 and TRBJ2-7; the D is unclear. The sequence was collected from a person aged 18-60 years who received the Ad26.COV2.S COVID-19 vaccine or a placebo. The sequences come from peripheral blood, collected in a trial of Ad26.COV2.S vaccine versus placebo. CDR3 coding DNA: TGTGCCTGGAGTGTACGAACCGAGCAGTACTTC. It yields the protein CAWSVRTEQYF.